This TCR beta chain stems from a study of shared clonotypes between healthy human individuals. Looking at the study overall: CD4 naive cells filled three plates per donor, CD4 memory three, CD8 naive two and CD8 memory one. Regarding the study as a whole: A limitation of the genetic and exposure-history diversity represented arose from few donors. Naive subsets typically showed greater estimated richness than memory subsets.

Trimming removed 4 bases from V and 2 bases from J; junction bases left unmatched: 5. The CDR3 loop spans 15 amino acids. Per the germline V gene, CDR1 is MNHNS and CDR2 is SASEGT. The protocol was immunoSEQ multiplex PCR, while the TCRdb copy is restricted to in-frame clones and leaves out a portion. Among under 1,100,000 clones listed, under 80% were seen once. Details on this clone: Its antigen is unknown.

A CD45RA+ naive subset and a CD45RA-negative memory subset were split from CD4+ cells. Source material: memory CD4+ T cells sorted from blood. Noted subset: CD45RA-negative fraction. The V and J genes are TRBV6-1 and TRBJ1-5; TRBD1 agrees at 7 bases. This receptor was taken from a man aged 18 to 29 in good health. The CDR3 loop is CASSAGGSGNQPQHF. The DNA for the CDR3 is TGTGCCAGCAGTGCAGGGGGATCTGGCAATCAGCCCCAGCATTTT.